One sample yielded the 15 T cell receptor beta chains listed below, sequenced in a study of Graves' ophthalmopathy and Graves' hyperthyroidism. Scientists amplified the TCR beta CDR3 regions from RNA transcripts. HTBI primers primed a first-round RT-PCR, and a second-round multiplex PCR followed. Via MiXCR, TCRdb re-called the multiplex PCR reads, giving one row per CDR3 protein. The data hold more than 300,000 distinct CDR3 sequences, with about 18% observed a single time. The sample taken for sequencing was peripheral blood. Receptors were obtained from an adult woman with stable Graves' hyperthyroidism.

The gene calls are TRBV12-3 or TRBV12-4 and TRBJ1-1, with 9 bases aligning to TRBD1. The CDR3 spans 17 residues. The J segment lost 1 base and the V segment lost 8 bases, leaving 14 bases of the junction unmatched. CDR3 region: CASSPRAPQGANTEAFF. CDR3 DNA sequence: TGTGCCAGCTCACCCCGAGCCCCACAGGGGGCGAACACTGAAGCTTTCTTT.

As regards this clonotype: Since a much larger clone is just one base distant, this may be a read error. The CDR3 DNA follows: TGTGCTAGTGGTTTGGTAGGGGGGGCGAACACTGAAGCTTTCTTT. Its protein product is CASGLVGGANTEAFF. The chain carries TRBV12-5 and TRBJ1-1; D possibly corresponds to TRBD1 (6 bases). Trimming left V 0 bases short and J 1 base short, with 9 bases between. Germline CDR1 LGHNT, CDR2 FRNRAP. The CDR3 runs to 15 residues.

In nucleotides, the CDR3 is TGTGCCAGCAGCTTAGAAGTCAGCGAGCAGTACTTC. Amino acid sequence: CASSLEVSEQYF. The J gene is TRBJ2-7, the V gene TRBV11-3; D is unclear. Between the trimmed V and J ends, which lost 0 bases and 6 bases, there was a span of 6 bases. Germline V gene sequence: CDR1 SGHNT, CDR2 YENEEA. This CDR3 is built from 12 residues.

This clonotype was counted at least ten times. The J gene is TRBJ2-7, the V gene TRBV6-2 or TRBV6-3; D unresolved. Looked up from germline, CDR1 is MNHEY and CDR2 is SVGEGT. CDR3 length: 13 amino acids. Trimming shortened V by 2 bases and J by 0 bases, and 5 bases separated the two germline ends. This CDR3 is CASSYRGSYEQYF. Here the CDR3 DNA reads TGTGCCAGCAGTTACCGTGGCTCCTACGAGCAGTACTTC.

At least ten counts were recorded for this clonotype. The gene calls are TRBV12-3 or TRBV12-4 and TRBJ2-3, with D perhaps TRBD2 (6 bases). The CDR3 is made up of 14 amino acids. The germline V and J ends were trimmed by 7 bases and 0 bases, with 11 bases remaining between them. CDR3 in DNA: TGTGCCAGCACGCGGGGCATCAGCACAGATACGCAGTATTTT. Translating gives CASTRGISTDTQYF.

This clonotype was counted only a few times. The genes are TRBV29-1 and TRBJ2-4, with 9 nucleotides matching TRBD1. Germline V CDR1 and CDR2: SQVTM, ANQGSEA. This CDR3 region has 11 residues. The junction had 8 bases not matched to a gene; V was cut back by 6 bases and J by 14 bases. This CDR3 reads CSVETGGLKYF. In DNA form, the CDR3 reads TGCAGCGTAGAGACAGGGGGGCTTAAGTACTTC.

This clonotype was found many times. The chain joins TRBV19 to TRBJ1-1; 10 bases align to TRBD1. Germline assignment: CDR1 LNHDA and CDR2 SQIVND (reference sequence). The ends lost 9 bases at V and 0 bases at J; junction bases unmatched: 7. This CDR3 region has 15 residues. CDR3 DNA sequence: TGTGCCAGCCAAGACAGGGGGCGCATGAACACTGAAGCTTTCTTT. Its protein is CASQDRGRMNTEAFF.

The chain employs TRBV27 and TRBJ1-6; D gene unclear. From germline, CDR1 is MNHEY and CDR2 SMNVEV (reference sequence). Trimming took off 8 bases at V and 8 bases at J, with 25 bases between the two ends. CDR3 size: 17 residues. In nucleotides, the CDR3 is TGTGCCAGCCCGGATCCGACCTTAAGGAGTAGTGATTCACCCCTCCACTTT. Translated: CASPDPTLRSSDSPLHF.

This chain connects TRBV13 to TRBJ2-7; 9 nucleotides match TRBD2. Trimming removed 1 base from V and 3 bases from J; junction bases left unmatched: 4. Looked up from germline, CDR1 is PRHDT and CDR2 is FYEKMQ (reference sequence). The CDR3 spans 15 residues. For the CDR3, the DNA is TGTGCCAGCAGCTTAGACGGACTAGCGAACTACGAGCAGTACTTC. This translates into CASSLDGLANYEQYF.

The chain is built from TRBV5-1 and TRBJ2-7, with 10 nucleotides matching TRBD2. CDR3 length: 16 residues. Germline assignment: CDR1 SGHRS and CDR2 YFSETQ. Trimming cost V 4 bases and J 4 bases; bases outside gene matches: 11. Written as DNA, the CDR3 is TGCGCCAGCAGCCCCGGGGGTAGCGGGAGGAATTACGAGCAGTACTTC. It specifies CASSPGGSGRNYEQYF.

This chain links TRBV24-1 with TRBJ2-1; D is ambiguous. The V end was cut by 3 bases, the J end by 2 bases, with 16 bases between. The CDR3 runs 17 residues. The V gene's germline CDR1 is KGHDR and CDR2 SFDVKD. Here the CDR3 DNA reads TGTGCCACCAGTGATCTGTCCGGACGGGCTCCCTACAATGAGCAGTTCTTC. Translated: CATSDLSGRAPYNEQFF.

In this sample, this clonotype turned up many times. The rearrangement links TRBV20-1 to TRBJ2-5, with D possibly matching TRBD2 (5 bases). Germline lookup yields CDR1 DFQATT and CDR2 SNEGSKA (reference sequence). There are 13 residues in the CDR3. V lost 0 bases, J lost 3 bases, and 8 bases lay in between. CDR3 residues: CSARELGEETQYF. The DNA of the CDR3 is TGCAGTGCTAGAGAACTAGGCGAAGAGACCCAGTACTTC.

This clonotype occurred many times. The chain joins TRBV15 to TRBJ2-2; D is undetermined. Germline assignment: CDR1 LNHNV and CDR2 YYDKDF (reference sequence). This CDR3 is built from 15 residues. Trimming removed 0 bases from V and 5 bases from J, with 10 bases in between. For the CDR3, the DNA is TGTGCCACCAGCAGAGATCTAAGCGTTACCGGGGAGCTGTTTTTT. The encoded protein is CATSRDLSVTGELFF.

At least ten counts were recorded for this clonotype. Given the absence of the conserved phenylalanine or tryptophan at the CDR3 end, a read error is likely. The DNA is left out, because the CDR3 cannot be placed on it with certainty; the CDR3 is given as TCRdb lists it. The gene calls are TRBV6-2 or TRBV6-3 and TRBJ2-5; the table gives TRBD2 as D, unverified against the DNA. The germline gives CDR1 MNHEY, CDR2 SVGEGT. The CDR3 length equals 10 residues, ends included. CDR3 amino acids: CASTAAGTNL.

This clonotype appeared many times. The chain is built from TRBV28 and TRBJ1-1; TRBD1 might be the D (6 bases). From germline, CDR1 is MDHEN and CDR2 SYDVKM. CDR3 length equals 15 residues. Trimming pared 2 bases from V and 2 bases from J, leaving 12 bases between. The CDR3 region has the DNA TGTGCCAGCAGTTTAGGGGCGACAGGTAACACTGAAGCTTTCTTT. Its protein is CASSLGATGNTEAFF. Using reference TRBV28 and TRBJ1-1 for the parts outside the CDR3, the full variable domain is DVKVTQSSRYLVKRTGEKVFLECVQDMDHENMFWYRQDPGLGLRLIYFSYDVKMKEKGDIPEGYSVSREKKERFSLILESASTNQTSMYLCASSLGATGNTEAFFGQGTRLTVV.